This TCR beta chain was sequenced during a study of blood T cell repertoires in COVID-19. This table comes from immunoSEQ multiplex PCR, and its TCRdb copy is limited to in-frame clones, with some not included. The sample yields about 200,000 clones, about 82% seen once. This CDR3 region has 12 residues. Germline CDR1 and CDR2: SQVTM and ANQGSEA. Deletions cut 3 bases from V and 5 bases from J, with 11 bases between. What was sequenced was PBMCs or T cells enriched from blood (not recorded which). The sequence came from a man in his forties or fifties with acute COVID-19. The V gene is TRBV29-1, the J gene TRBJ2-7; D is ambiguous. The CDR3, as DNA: TGCAGCGTTGACCCGGGTATCCACGAGCAGTACTTC. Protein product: CSVDPGIHEQYF.